This TCR beta chain was found in a study of cytomegalovirus exposure and HLA in healthy donors. The study's findings and limits: Among TCR beta chains, those listed as cytomegalovirus-associated numbered 164.

About this clone itself: Its cognate antigen is unknown.

The germline V gene has CDR1 LGHNA and CDR2 YSLEER. This CDR3 region has 16 residues. Unmatched junction bases numbered 10, after V lost 5 bases and J lost 9 bases. PCR used 60 Vbeta primers and 13 Jbeta primers. This table comes from immunoSEQ multiplex PCR, and its TCRdb copy is limited to in-frame clones, with some not included. This table has roughly 100,000 clones, over 60% appearing once. Sequenced material: PBMCs. The genes are TRBV4-3 and TRBJ2-1; 13 nucleotides agree with TRBD2. The origin of this receptor is a male donor in good health and CMV-seropositive. The CDR3 protein is CASSAQTSGRMVEQFF. The CDR3 coding sequence is TGCGCCAGCAGCGCTCAGACTAGCGGGAGGATGGTTGAGCAGTTCTTC.